A selection of T cell receptor beta chains follows, all from one sample in a study of OX40 agonist ivuxolimab in advanced cancers. TCRdb's table, derived via immunoSEQ multiplex PCR, lists solely in-frame clones and lacks some. The sample has over 95,000 clones, approximately 95% seen once. The starting material was CD4+ or CD8+ T cells sorted from blood, obtained in a trial of the OX40 agonist ivuxolimab. Every receptor here comes from an adult with an advanced solid tumor such as melanoma, head and neck, liver or kidney cancer. Both conserved end residues are part of each CDR3. The order of the fields is clone size, D gene, V gene, J gene, CDR3 protein, CDR3 DNA. D genes are given only for firm matches. Size tells how often a clone was seen (once, few, many) or the class of an expanded clone, and some rows leave it out.

size: NA
D: NA
V: TRBV29-1
J: TRBJ2-7
CDR3: CSVPLGRGAGEQYF
DNA: TGCAGCGTCCCACTTGGCAGGGGGGCGGGGGAGCAGTACTTC

size: NA
D: NA
V: TRBV5-8
J: TRBJ1-1
CDR3: CASSLQGRTEAFF
DNA: TGTGCCAGCAGCCTACAGGGCCGGACTGAAGCTTTCTTT

size: NA
D: NA
V: TRBV25-1
J: TRBJ2-3
CDR3: CASSELGTDTQYF
DNA: TGTGCCAGCAGTGAACTTGGCACAGATACGCAGTATTTT

size: NA
D: NA
V: TRBV7-9
J: TRBJ1-1
CDR3: CASRKQNTEAFF
DNA: TGTGCCAGCAGAAAACAGAACACTGAAGCTTTCTTT

size: NA
D: TRBD1
V: TRBV6-1
J: TRBJ1-5
CDR3: CASSSTGSQHF
DNA: TGTGCCAGCAGTTCGACAGGGTCCCAGCATTTT

size: NA
D: TRBD1
V: TRBV19
J: TRBJ2-7
CDR3: CASSYRGPYEQYF
DNA: TGTGCCAGTAGTTACAGGGGTCCCTACGAGCAGTACTTC

size: NA
D: NA
V: TRBV7-9
J: TRBJ2-7
CDR3: CASSLGESSYEQYF
DNA: TGTGCCAGCAGCTTAGGGGAAAGCTCCTACGAGCAGTACTTC

size: NA
D: NA
V: TRBV6-5
J: TRBJ2-1
CDR3: CASSSSRYNEQFF
DNA: TGTGCCAGCAGTTCCTCGAGGTACAATGAGCAGTTCTTC

size: once
D: NA
V: TRBV5-1
J: TRBJ2-7
CDR3: CASNSGPTYEQYF
DNA: TGCGCCAGCAACTCAGGGCCCACCTACGAGCAGTACTTC

size: NA
D: TRBD1
V: TRBV5-1
J: TRBJ2-2
CDR3: CASSLEQGANTGELFF
DNA: TGCGCCAGCAGCTTGGAGCAGGGGGCGAACACCGGGGAGCTGTTTTTT

size: NA
D: NA
V: TRBV19
J: TRBJ1-1
CDR3: CASKVRWGGTEAFF
DNA: TGTGCCAGTAAAGTGAGGTGGGGAGGCACTGAAGCTTTCTTT

size: NA
D: TRBD2
V: TRBV4-3
J: TRBJ2-3
CDR3: CASSLTSGSGDTQYF
DNA: TGCGCCAGCAGCCTCACTAGCGGGAGCGGCGATACGCAGTATTTT

size: few
D: NA
V: TRBV6-5
J: TRBJ1-6
CDR3: CASSYYKTPNNSPLHF
DNA: TGTGCCAGCAGTTACTACAAGACACCTAATAATTCACCCCTCCACTTT

size: NA
D: TRBD1
V: TRBV19
J: TRBJ1-1
CDR3: CASSIVDRGEAFF
DNA: TGTGCCAGTAGTATAGTAGACAGGGGAGAAGCTTTCTTT

size: NA
D: NA
V: TRBV5-5
J: TRBJ1-2
CDR3: CASSFGPQGNYGYTF
DNA: TGTGCCAGCAGCTTCGGGCCTCAGGGTAACTATGGCTACACCTTC

size: NA
D: TRBD1
V: TRBV9
J: TRBJ2-1
CDR3: CASSVTPGGNEQFF
DNA: TGTGCCAGCAGCGTAACCCCAGGGGGCAATGAGCAGTTCTTC

size: NA
D: TRBD1
V: TRBV9
J: TRBJ1-3
CDR3: CASSPRDSYSGNTIYF
DNA: TGTGCCAGCAGCCCCCGGGACAGTTACTCTGGAAACACCATATATTTT

size: NA
D: TRBD1
V: TRBV5-1
J: TRBJ1-1
CDR3: CASKDREVTTEAFF
DNA: TGCGCCAGCAAGGACAGGGAGGTGACCACTGAAGCTTTCTTT

size: NA
D: NA
V: TRBV30
J: TRBJ1-1
CDR3: CAWNEGNTEAFF
DNA: TGTGCCTGGAATGAGGGGAACACTGAAGCTTTCTTT

size: once
D: NA
V: TRBV7-9
J: TRBJ2-7
CDR3: CASSLVGVRADGEQYF
DNA: TGTGCCAGCAGCTTAGTGGGAGTAAGGGCGGATGGGGAGCAGTACTTC

size: NA
D: TRBD1
V: TRBV19
J: TRBJ1-5
CDR3: CASSISALTGADRLGNQPQHF
DNA: TGTGCCAGTAGTATATCCGCCCTGACAGGGGCCGACCGTCTTGGCAATCAGCCCCAGCATTTT

size: once
D: NA
V: TRBV28
J: TRBJ2-5
CDR3: CASAREDQETQYF
DNA: TGTGCCAGCGCTAGGGAGGACCAAGAGACCCAGTACTTC

size: NA
D: NA
V: TRBV4-3
J: TRBJ2-7
CDR3: CASSQDRAEISSYEQYF
DNA: TGCGCCAGCAGCCAAGATAGGGCTGAGATCAGCTCCTACGAGCAGTACTTC

size: few
D: TRBD1
V: TRBV13
J: TRBJ1-4
CDR3: CASSSTGGLGEKLFF
DNA: TGTGCCAGCAGCTCAACAGGGGGCCTTGGTGAAAAACTGTTTTTT

size: NA
D: NA
V: TRBV11-2
J: TRBJ1-2
CDR3: CASSSGINYGYTF
DNA: TGTGCCAGCAGCTCCGGGATTAACTATGGCTACACCTTC

size: NA
D: NA
V: TRBV5-4
J: TRBJ1-4
CDR3: CASRFFGGAEKLFF
DNA: TGTGCCAGCAGATTCTTTGGGGGCGCGGAAAAACTGTTTTTT

size: NA
D: NA
V: TRBV27
J: TRBJ2-1
CDR3: CASGRRGNNEQFF
DNA: TGTGCCAGCGGCCGACGGGGGAACAATGAGCAGTTCTTC

size: NA
D: NA
V: TRBV10-2
J: TRBJ2-7
CDR3: CASREEEQYF
DNA: TGCGCCAGCAGGGAAGAAGAGCAGTACTTC

size: NA
D: NA
V: TRBV9
J: TRBJ1-1
CDR3: CASSVVEGEAFF
DNA: TGTGCCAGCAGCGTAGTGGAAGGTGAAGCTTTCTTT

size: NA
D: NA
V: TRBV4-1
J: TRBJ1-5
CDR3: CASSQGQNQPQHF
DNA: TGCGCCAGCAGCCAAGGACAGAATCAGCCCCAGCATTTT

size: NA
D: NA
V: TRBV27
J: TRBJ2-7
CDR3: CASRGAFSSYEQYF
DNA: TGTGCCAGCAGGGGGGCGTTCAGCTCCTACGAGCAGTACTTC

size: NA
D: NA
V: TRBV4-2
J: TRBJ1-2
CDR3: CASSQSTGINYGYTF
DNA: TGTGCCAGCAGCCAAAGTACAGGGATTAACTATGGCTACACCTTC

size: NA
D: NA
V: TRBV5-4
J: TRBJ1-2
CDR3: CASSYGALEGYGYTF
DNA: TGTGCCAGCAGCTACGGGGCACTAGAGGGCTATGGCTACACCTTC

size: NA
D: TRBD1
V: TRBV29-1
J: TRBJ2-5
CDR3: CSVEGQGFRETQYF
DNA: TGCAGCGTTGAGGGACAGGGCTTTAGGGAGACCCAGTACTTC

size: NA
D: TRBD1
V: TRBV28
J: TRBJ1-2
CDR3: CASSLPDREGGYTF
DNA: TGTGCCAGCAGTTTACCCGACAGGGAGGGTGGCTACACCTTC

size: NA
D: TRBD2
V: TRBV9
J: TRBJ2-3
CDR3: CASSVLGLAGATDTQYF
DNA: TGTGCCAGCAGCGTCTTGGGACTAGCGGGAGCCACAGATACGCAGTATTTT

size: once
D: TRBD2
V: TRBV6-5
J: TRBJ2-7
CDR3: CASSLFLAGSYEQYF
DNA: TGTGCCAGCAGTCTATTTCTAGCGGGATCCTACGAGCAGTACTTC

size: NA
D: NA
V: TRBV9
J: TRBJ2-7
CDR3: CASSEGPSGYEQYF
DNA: TGTGCCAGCAGCGAAGGCCCCTCGGGCTACGAGCAGTACTTC

size: NA
D: NA
V: TRBV6-1
J: TRBJ2-7
CDR3: CASSASSYEQYF
DNA: TGTGCCAGCAGCGCTAGCTCCTACGAGCAGTACTTC

size: once
D: NA
V: TRBV28
J: TRBJ1-4
CDR3: CASSTGGTPGEKLFF
DNA: TGTGCCAGCAGTACGGGGGGGACCCCGGGGGAAAAACTGTTTTTT

size: NA
D: NA
V: TRBV19
J: TRBJ2-3
CDR3: CASSIRVSTDTQYF
DNA: TGTGCCAGTAGTATAAGGGTTAGCACAGATACGCAGTATTTT

size: NA
D: NA
V: TRBV7-9
J: TRBJ2-7
CDR3: CASSPNYEQYF
DNA: TGTGCCAGCAGTCCAAACTACGAGCAGTACTTC

size: NA
D: TRBD2
V: TRBV19
J: TRBJ2-7
CDR3: CASGTSGSYEQYF
DNA: TGTGCCAGCGGGACTAGCGGCTCCTACGAGCAGTACTTC

size: NA
D: NA
V: TRBV28
J: TRBJ1-5
CDR3: CASTLGGDQPQHF
DNA: TGTGCCAGCACCTTGGGGGGGGATCAGCCCCAGCATTTT

size: NA
D: NA
V: TRBV19
J: TRBJ1-2
CDR3: CASTSRGISFNTF
DNA: TGTGCCAGTACCTCACGGGGCATATCCTTTAATACCTTC

size: NA
D: NA
V: TRBV29-1
J: TRBJ1-1
CDR3: CSVEEGVGEAFF
DNA: TGCAGCGTTGAAGAGGGGGTGGGCGAAGCTTTCTTT

size: NA
D: TRBD1
V: TRBV2
J: TRBJ1-1
CDR3: CASSLIRGQPTEAFF
DNA: TGTGCCAGCAGTCTGATCAGGGGGCAACCAACTGAAGCTTTCTTT

size: NA
D: NA
V: TRBV7-2
J: TRBJ1-5
CDR3: CASSLVSGGNQPQHF
DNA: TGTGCCAGCAGCTTAGTTTCTGGAGGCAATCAGCCCCAGCATTTT

size: NA
D: TRBD1
V: TRBV19
J: TRBJ1-5
CDR3: CASTFPGTGDNQPQHF
DNA: TGTGCCAGTACCTTTCCCGGGACAGGGGACAATCAGCCCCAGCATTTT

size: NA
D: TRBD2
V: TRBV6-5
J: TRBJ2-7
CDR3: CASIGAGVSYEQYF
DNA: TGTGCCAGCATCGGAGCGGGAGTCTCCTACGAGCAGTACTTC